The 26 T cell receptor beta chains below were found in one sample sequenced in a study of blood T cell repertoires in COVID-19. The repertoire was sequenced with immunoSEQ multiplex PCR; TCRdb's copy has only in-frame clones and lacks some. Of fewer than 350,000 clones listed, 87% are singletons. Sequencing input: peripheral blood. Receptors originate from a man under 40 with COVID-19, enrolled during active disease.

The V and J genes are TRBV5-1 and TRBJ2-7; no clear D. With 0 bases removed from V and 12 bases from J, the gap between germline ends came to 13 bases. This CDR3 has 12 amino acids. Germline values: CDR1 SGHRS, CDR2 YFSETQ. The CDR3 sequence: CASSLAGIGAYF. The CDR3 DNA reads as TGCGCCAGCAGCTTGGCTGGCATCGGAGCGTACTTC.

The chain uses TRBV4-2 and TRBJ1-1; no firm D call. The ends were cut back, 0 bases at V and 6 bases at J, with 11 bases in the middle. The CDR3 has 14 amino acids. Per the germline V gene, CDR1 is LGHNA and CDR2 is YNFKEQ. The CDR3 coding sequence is TGTGCCAGCAGCCAAGACCCCTCTAGTGCTGAAGCTTTCTTT. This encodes CASSQDPSSAEAFF.

CDR3 bases: TGTGCCACCAGACAGGGGGCTAACACCGGGGAGCTGTTTTTT. Translating gives CATRQGANTGELFF. The rearrangement links TRBV15 to TRBJ2-2, with TRBD1 identical over 9 bases. The CDR3 is 14 amino acids. Germline values: CDR1 LNHNV, CDR2 YYDKDF (reference sequence). V lost 6 bases to trimming and J lost 2 bases; unmatched junction nucleotides: 1.

The CDR3 coding sequence is TGCGCCAGCAGCGCGGGACAGGTGGACGAGCAGTACTTC. This sequence encodes CASSAGQVDEQYF. This chain links TRBV5-1 with TRBJ2-7; 8 positions agree with TRBD1. The CDR3 is 13 residues long. Trimming at V came to 4 bases and at J to 5 bases, leaving 5 bases not matched to a gene. Germline CDR1 is SGHRS and CDR2 is YFSETQ. Full variable domain (outside the CDR3, taken from reference TRBV5-1 and TRBJ2-7): KAGVTQTPRYLIKTRGQQVTLSCSPISGHRSVSWYQQTPGQGLQFLFEYFSETQRNKGNFPGRFSGRQFSNSRSEMNVSTLELGDSALYLCASSAGQVDEQYFGPGTRLTVT.

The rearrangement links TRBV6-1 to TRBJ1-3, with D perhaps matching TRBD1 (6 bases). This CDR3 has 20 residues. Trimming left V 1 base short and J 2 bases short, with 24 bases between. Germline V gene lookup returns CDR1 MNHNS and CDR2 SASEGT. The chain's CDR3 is CASSEVLPSLRTDTGNTIYF. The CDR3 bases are TGTGCCAGCAGTGAAGTTCTACCCTCGTTACGGACAGATACTGGAAACACCATATATTTT.

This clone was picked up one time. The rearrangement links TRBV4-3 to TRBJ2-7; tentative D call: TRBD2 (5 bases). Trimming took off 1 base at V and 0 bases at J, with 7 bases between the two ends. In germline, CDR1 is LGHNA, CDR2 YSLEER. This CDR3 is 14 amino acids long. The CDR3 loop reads CASSQGRGSYEQYF. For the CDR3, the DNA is TGCGCCAGCAGCCAAGGCCGGGGCTCCTACGAGCAGTACTTC.

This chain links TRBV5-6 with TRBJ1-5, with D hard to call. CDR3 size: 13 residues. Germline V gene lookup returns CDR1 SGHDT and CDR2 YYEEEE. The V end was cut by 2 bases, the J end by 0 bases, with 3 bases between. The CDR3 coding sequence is TGTGCCAGCAGCTTCTATAGCAATCAGCCCCAGCATTTT. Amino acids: CASSFYSNQPQHF.

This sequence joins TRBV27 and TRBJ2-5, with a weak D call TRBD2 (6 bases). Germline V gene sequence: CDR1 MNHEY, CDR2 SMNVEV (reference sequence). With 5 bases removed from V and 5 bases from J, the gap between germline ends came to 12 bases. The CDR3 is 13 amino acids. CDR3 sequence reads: CASSRWGLETQYF. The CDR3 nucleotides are TGTGCCAGCAGTCGGTGGGGACTTGAGACCCAGTACTTC.

The CDR3 loop reads CATKTRTGDSRNIQYF. CDR3 nucleotides: TGTGCCACCAAAACTAGGACCGGGGACAGCCGAAACATTCAGTACTTC. The rearrangement joins TRBV28 to TRBJ2-4; 7 nucleotides match TRBD1. The length of the CDR3 is 16 residues. The V gene end was trimmed by 10 bases and the J gene end by 6 bases; junction bases not matched to a gene: 18. Per the germline V gene, CDR1 is MDHEN and CDR2 is SYDVKM.

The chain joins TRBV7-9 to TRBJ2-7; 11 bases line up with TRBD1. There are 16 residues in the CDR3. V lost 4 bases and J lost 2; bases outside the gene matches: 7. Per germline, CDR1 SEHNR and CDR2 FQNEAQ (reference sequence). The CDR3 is CASSSYAGQGAYEQYF. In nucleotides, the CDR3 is TGTGCCAGCAGCTCGTATGCGGGACAGGGGGCCTACGAGCAGTACTTC.

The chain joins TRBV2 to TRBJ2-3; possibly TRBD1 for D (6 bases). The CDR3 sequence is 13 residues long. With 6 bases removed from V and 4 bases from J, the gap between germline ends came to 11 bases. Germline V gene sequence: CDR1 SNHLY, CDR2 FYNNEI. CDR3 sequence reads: CASSTGSSDTQYF. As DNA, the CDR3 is TGTGCCAGCAGCACAGGGTCCTCAGATACGCAGTATTTT.

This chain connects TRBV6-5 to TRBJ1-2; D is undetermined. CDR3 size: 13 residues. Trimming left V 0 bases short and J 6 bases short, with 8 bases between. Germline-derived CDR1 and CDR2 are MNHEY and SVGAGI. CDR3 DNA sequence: TGTGCCAGCAGTTACTCGGGTCAGGATGGCTACACCTTC. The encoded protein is CASSYSGQDGYTF.

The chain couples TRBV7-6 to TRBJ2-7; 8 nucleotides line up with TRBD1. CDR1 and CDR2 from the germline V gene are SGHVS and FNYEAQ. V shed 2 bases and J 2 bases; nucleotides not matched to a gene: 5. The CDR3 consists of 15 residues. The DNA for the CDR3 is TGTGCCAGCAGCTTAACCGACAGGGGTACCTACGAGCAGTACTTC. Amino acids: CASSLTDRGTYEQYF.

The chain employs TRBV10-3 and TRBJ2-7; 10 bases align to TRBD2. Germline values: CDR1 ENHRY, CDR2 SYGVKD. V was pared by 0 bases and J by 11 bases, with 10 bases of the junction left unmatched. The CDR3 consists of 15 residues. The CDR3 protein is CAISESRASGSQKYF. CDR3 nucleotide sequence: TGTGCCATCAGTGAGTCTCGGGCTAGCGGGAGCCAAAAGTACTTC.

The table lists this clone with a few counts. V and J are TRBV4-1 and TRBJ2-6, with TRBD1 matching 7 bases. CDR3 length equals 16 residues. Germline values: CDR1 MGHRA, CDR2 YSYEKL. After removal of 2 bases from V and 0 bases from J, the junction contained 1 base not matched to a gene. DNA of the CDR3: TGCGCCAGCAGCCAAACAGGGGACTCTGGGGCCAACGTCCTGACTTTC. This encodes CASSQTGDSGANVLTF.

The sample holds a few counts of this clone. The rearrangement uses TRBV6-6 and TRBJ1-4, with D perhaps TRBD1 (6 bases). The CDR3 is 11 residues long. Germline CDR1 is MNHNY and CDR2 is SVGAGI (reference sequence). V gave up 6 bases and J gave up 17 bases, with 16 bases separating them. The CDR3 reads CASRGRDIPFF. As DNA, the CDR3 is TGTGCCAGCAGAGGGAGGGACATTCCCTTTTTT.

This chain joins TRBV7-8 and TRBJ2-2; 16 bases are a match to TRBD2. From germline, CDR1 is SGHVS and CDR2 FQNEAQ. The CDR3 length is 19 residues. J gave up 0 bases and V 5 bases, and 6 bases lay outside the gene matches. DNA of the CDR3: TGTGCCAGCAGCCCGGGACTAGCGGGGGGGCTTTCGAACACCGGGGAGCTGTTTTTT. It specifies CASSPGLAGGLSNTGELFF.

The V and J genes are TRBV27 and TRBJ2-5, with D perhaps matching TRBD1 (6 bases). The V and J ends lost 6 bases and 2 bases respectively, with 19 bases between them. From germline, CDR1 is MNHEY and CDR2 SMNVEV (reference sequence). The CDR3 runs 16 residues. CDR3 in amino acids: CASSQRGRGAQETQYF. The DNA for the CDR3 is TGTGCCAGCAGCCAGAGGGGCAGGGGCGCTCAAGAGACCCAGTACTTC.

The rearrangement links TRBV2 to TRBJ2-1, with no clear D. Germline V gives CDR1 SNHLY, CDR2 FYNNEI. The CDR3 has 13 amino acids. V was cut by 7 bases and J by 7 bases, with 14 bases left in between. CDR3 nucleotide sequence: TGTGCCAGCAAGAGTACCCGGTCGAATGAGCAGTTCTTC. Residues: CASKSTRSNEQFF.

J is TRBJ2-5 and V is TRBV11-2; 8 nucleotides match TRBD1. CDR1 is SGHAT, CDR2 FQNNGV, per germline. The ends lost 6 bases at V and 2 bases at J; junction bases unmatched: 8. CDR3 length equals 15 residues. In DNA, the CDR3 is TGTGCCAGCAGATCGCTCGGACAGGGACAAGAGACCCAGTACTTC. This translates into CASRSLGQGQETQYF.

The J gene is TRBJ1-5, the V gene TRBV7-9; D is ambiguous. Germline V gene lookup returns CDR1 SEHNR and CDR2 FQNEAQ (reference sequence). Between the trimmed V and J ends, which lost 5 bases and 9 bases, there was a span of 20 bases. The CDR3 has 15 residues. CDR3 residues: CASSPEAGVLGPQHF. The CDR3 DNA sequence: TGTGCCAGCAGCCCGGAGGCGGGAGTCTTAGGGCCCCAGCATTTT.

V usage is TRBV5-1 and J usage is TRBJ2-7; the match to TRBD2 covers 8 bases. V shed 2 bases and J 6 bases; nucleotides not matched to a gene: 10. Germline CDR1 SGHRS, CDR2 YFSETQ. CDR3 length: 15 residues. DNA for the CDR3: TGCGCCAGCAGCTTAGAGGGGAGCGGGAGTCGCGAGCAGTACTTC. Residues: CASSLEGSGSREQYF.

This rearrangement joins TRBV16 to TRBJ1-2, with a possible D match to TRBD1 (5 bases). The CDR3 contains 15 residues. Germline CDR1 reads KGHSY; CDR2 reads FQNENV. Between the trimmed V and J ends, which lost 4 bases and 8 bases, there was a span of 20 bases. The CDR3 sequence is CASSPLGGGHRGYTF. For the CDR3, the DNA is TGTGCCAGCAGCCCACTGGGTGGCGGACATCGAGGCTACACCTTC.

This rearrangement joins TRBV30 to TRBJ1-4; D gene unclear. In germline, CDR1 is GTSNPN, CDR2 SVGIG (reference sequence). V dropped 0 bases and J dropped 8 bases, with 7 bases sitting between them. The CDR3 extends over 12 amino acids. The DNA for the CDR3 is TGTGCCTGGAGTGTACCGGGGGAAAAACTGTTTTTT. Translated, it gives CAWSVPGEKLFF.

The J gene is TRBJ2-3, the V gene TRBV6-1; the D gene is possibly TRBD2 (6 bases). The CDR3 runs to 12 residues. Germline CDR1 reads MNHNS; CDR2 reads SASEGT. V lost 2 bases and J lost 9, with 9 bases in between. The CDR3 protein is CASSELLATQYF. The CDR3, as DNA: TGTGCCAGCAGTGAATTACTAGCAACGCAGTATTTT.

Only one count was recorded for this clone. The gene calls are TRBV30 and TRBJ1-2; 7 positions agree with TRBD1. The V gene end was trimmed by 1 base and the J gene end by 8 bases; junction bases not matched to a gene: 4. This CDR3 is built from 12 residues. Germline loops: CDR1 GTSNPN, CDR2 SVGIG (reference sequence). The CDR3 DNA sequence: TGTGCCTGGAGTGAACAGGACAGGGGCTACACCTTC. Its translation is CAWSEQDRGYTF.